The rows below give T cell receptor beta chains drawn from one sample of a study of T cell responses to AZD1222 COVID-19 vaccine. Here immunoSEQ multiplex PCR was the method, and the copy in TCRdb shows in-frame clones only, minus some. The table has 95,000 to 100,000 clones, roughly 86% seen once. This specimen was peripheral blood, taken 28 days after the second AZD1222 dose. These receptors were taken from an adult who received the AZD1222 COVID-19 vaccine. The CDR3 runs from the conserved cysteine through the conserved F or W. Each record gives: V gene, clone size, D gene, J gene, CDR3 protein, CDR3 DNA. The D gene is left open where the match is weak. Clone size, where shown, is once, few, many, or a class for clones that have expanded.

>TRBV12-3/TRBV12-4|NA|NA|TRBJ2-7
CASSLVGEQYF
TGTGCCAGCAGTTTAGTGGGGGAGCAGTACTTC
>TRBV5-1|NA|NA|TRBJ2-7
CASSLDLLYEQYF
TGCGCCAGCAGCTTGGACTTACTCTACGAGCAGTACTTC
>TRBV10-2|NA|NA|TRBJ1-2
CASSDGWGLGGYTF
TGCGCCAGCAGTGACGGTTGGGGGCTGGGGGGCTACACCTTC
>TRBV7-2|NA|TRBD2|TRBJ2-5
CASSLARLAGRGTQYF
TGTGCCAGCAGCTTAGCGCGACTAGCGGGACGGGGGACCCAGTACTTC
>TRBV19|NA|NA|TRBJ1-6
CASSRAGQKGDTSPLHF
TGTGCCAGTAGTCGGGCAGGACAGAAAGGTGATACTTCACCCCTCCACTTT
>TRBV28|once|TRBD1|TRBJ2-7
CASSRQGVFDYEQYF
TGTGCCAGCAGTAGACAGGGGGTGTTTGACTACGAGCAGTACTTC
>TRBV7-9|few|TRBD1|TRBJ2-7
CASSHPVTGGYEQYF
TGTGCCAGCAGTCACCCGGTGACAGGGGGCTACGAGCAGTACTTC
>TRBV7-3|NA|NA|TRBJ1-1
CASSSTGSAGTEAFF
TGTGCCAGCAGCTCTACAGGTTCCGCGGGCACTGAAGCTTTCTTT
>TRBV19|few|NA|TRBJ1-5
CASSKGHSNQPQHF
TGTGCCAGTAGTAAGGGCCATAGCAATCAGCCCCAGCATTTT
>TRBV5-1|once|NA|TRBJ1-1
CASTVTGSTEAFF
TGCGCCAGCACCGTAACGGGGAGCACTGAAGCTTTCTTT
>TRBV19|few|NA|TRBJ1-3
CASLEPGAGNTIYF
TGTGCCAGTTTAGAACCGGGAGCTGGAAACACCATATATTTT
>TRBV3-1/TRBV3-2|NA|TRBD2|TRBJ2-2
CASSQEFRTGTRDTGELFF
TGTGCCAGCAGCCAAGAATTCCGGACCGGGACTAGAGACACCGGGGAGCTGTTTTTT
>TRBV4-3|NA|TRBD2|TRBJ2-2
CASSQGLAGGTGELFF
TGCGCCAGCAGCCAAGGGCTAGCGGGAGGAACCGGGGAGCTGTTTTTT
>TRBV24-1|few|NA|TRBJ2-2
CATSPVAPNTGELFF
TGTGCCACCAGCCCTGTCGCCCCGAACACCGGGGAGCTGTTTTTT
>TRBV30|NA|NA|TRBJ2-1
CAWSVDFNEQFF
TGTGCCTGGAGTGTGGACTTCAATGAGCAGTTCTTC
>TRBV18|few|NA|TRBJ2-3
CASSPEDTQYF
TGTGCCAGCTCACCTGAAGATACGCAGTATTTT
>TRBV5-4|NA|TRBD2|TRBJ2-7
CASSFQLAGGNSYEQYF
TGTGCCAGCAGCTTTCAACTAGCGGGAGGAAATTCCTACGAGCAGTACTTC
>TRBV6-6|NA|NA|TRBJ1-2
CASNIGEPAPFGYTF
TGTGCCAGCAACATCGGGGAGCCGGCCCCATTTGGCTACACCTTC
>TRBV19|NA|TRBD1|TRBJ2-2
CASIGGQGWSGELFF
TGTGCCAGTATCGGGGGACAGGGTTGGTCCGGGGAGCTGTTTTTT
>TRBV5-1|once|NA|TRBJ1-1
CASRQGPEAFF
TGCGCCAGCAGGCAAGGGCCTGAAGCTTTCTTT
>TRBV6-5|NA|NA|TRBJ2-3
CASSYSAKGTDTQYF
TGTGCCAGCAGTTACTCGGCTAAAGGGACAGATACGCAGTATTTT
>TRBV2|NA|TRBD1|TRBJ1-5
CASREDRGNQPQHF
TGTGCCAGCAGGGAAGACAGGGGCAATCAGCCCCAGCATTTT
>TRBV15|NA|TRBD1|TRBJ1-3
CATSRSSGTAGNTIYF
TGTGCCACCAGCAGGAGTTCCGGGACAGCCGGAAACACCATATATTTT
>TRBV18|once|NA|TRBJ1-1
CASSPHRAEGAFF
TGTGCCAGCTCACCACACAGGGCTGAGGGGGCTTTCTTT